Given below is one T cell receptor (beta chain) in context. This specimen comes from a study of blood T cell repertoires in COVID-19. Turning to the study itself: The United States, Italy and Spain supplied acute and convalescent COVID-19 samples.

Per the authors' pipeline: Amplifying reference gene primers gave estimates of nucleated cell counts. Assay: immunoSEQ multiplex PCR; the TCRdb copy retains only in-frame clones and omits some. V and J calls and clone size follow that table, whereas D and trimming were derived from the DNA. The table records some 43,000 clones, 84% of them present only once. The source of this sequence is a man aged 50 or older with active or convalescent COVID-19. The sample taken for sequencing was peripheral blood.

Here the CDR3 reads CASSLSAGARTEAFF. CDR3 DNA: TGTGCCAGCAGCTTGTCGGCAGGGGCGAGGACTGAAGCTTTCTTT. This chain uses TRBV5-6 with TRBJ1-1; D might be TRBD1 (6 bases). The V and J ends lost 1 base and 5 bases respectively, with 15 bases between them. CDR3 length: 15 residues. From germline, CDR1 is SGHDT and CDR2 YYEEEE.